One sample yielded the 26 T cell receptor beta chains listed below, sequenced in a study of OX40 agonist ivuxolimab in advanced cancers. Some clones are missing from TCRdb's copy, which holds only in-frame ones; the method was immunoSEQ multiplex PCR. The sample includes about 53,000 clones, approximately 91% of them seen just once. The sample consisted of CD4+ or CD8+ T cells sorted from blood, taken in a trial of the OX40 agonist ivuxolimab. All receptors come from an adult with an advanced solid tumor such as melanoma, head and neck, liver or kidney cancer.

V gene TRBV2 combines with J gene TRBJ1-3; 7 nucleotides agree with TRBD1. The germline V gene has CDR1 SNHLY and CDR2 FYNNEI. With V trimmed by 7 bases and J by 2 bases, 2 bases remained unmatched. The CDR3 spans 13 residues. Here the CDR3 reads CASKDRPGNTIYF. In DNA, the CDR3 is TGTGCCAGCAAGGACAGGCCTGGAAACACCATATATTTT.

The chain couples TRBV28 to TRBJ2-1, with D maybe TRBD2 (6 bases). Germline CDR1 reads MDHEN; CDR2 reads SYDVKM. CDR3 size: 16 residues. V was trimmed by 5 bases and J by 5 bases, leaving 19 bases between them. CDR3 protein: CASSPSGRGRHNEQFF. DNA of the CDR3: TGTGCCAGCAGTCCGTCCGGCCGGGGGAGACACAATGAGCAGTTCTTC.

The gene calls are TRBV4-2 and TRBJ1-3; TRBD1 matches at 7 bases. V lost 0 bases, J lost 0 bases, and 5 bases stayed unmatched. In germline, CDR1 is LGHNA, CDR2 YNFKEQ. The CDR3 contains 17 residues. The CDR3 DNA sequence: TGTGCCAGCAGCCAAGATCAGGGACAGTCCTCTGGAAACACCATATATTTT. Translated, it gives CASSQDQGQSSGNTIYF.

This clone has only a few counts. The chain recombines TRBV5-1 with TRBJ2-5, with a tentative D call TRBD1 (5 bases). Looked up from germline, CDR1 is SGHRS and CDR2 is YFSETQ. There are 14 residues in the CDR3. Trimming shortened V by 2 bases and J by 1 base, and 9 bases separated the two germline ends. The DNA of the CDR3 is TGCGCCAGCAGCTTCACAGGTCCCCAAGAGACCCAGTACTTC. Translation: CASSFTGPQETQYF.

The chain employs TRBV5-5 and TRBJ1-5; TRBD1 aligns across 10 bases. In germline, CDR1 is SGHKS, CDR2 YYEKEE (reference sequence). The V and J ends lost 4 bases and 0 bases, in that order; junction bases with no gene match: 4. This CDR3 region has 16 residues. The CDR3 loop is CASSRDRGYSNQPQHF. The CDR3 region has the DNA TGTGCCAGCAGCAGGGACAGGGGCTATAGCAATCAGCCCCAGCATTTT.

V and J are TRBV28 and TRBJ1-1; no firm D call. V was shortened by 3 bases and J by 8 bases, with 10 bases between the two germline ends. Germline V lookup: CDR1 MDHEN, CDR2 SYDVKM. The CDR3 extends over 12 amino acids. CDR3 DNA sequence: TGTGCCAGCAGTTTTCAGTCAAAAGAAGCTTTCTTT. It is translated as CASSFQSKEAFF. Full variable domain (rest looked up from reference TRBV28 and TRBJ1-1): DVKVTQSSRYLVKRTGEKVFLECVQDMDHENMFWYRQDPGLGLRLIYFSYDVKMKEKGDIPEGYSVSREKKERFSLILESASTNQTSMYLCASSFQSKEAFFGQGTRLTVV.

The gene calls are TRBV4-2 and TRBJ2-3, with 12 bases fitting TRBD2. Germline-derived CDR1 and CDR2 are LGHNA and YNFKEQ. CDR3 length: 18 amino acids. Trimming took 1 base from V and 3 from J; bases not matched to a gene: 8. CDR3 coding DNA: TGTGCCAGCAGCCAAGGGACCATGACTAGCGGGAGAACAGATACGCAGTATTTT. As protein: CASSQGTMTSGRTDTQYF.

The rearrangement links TRBV6-1 to TRBJ2-7, with 8 nucleotides matching TRBD2. Trimming at V came to 3 bases and at J to 4 bases, leaving 11 bases not matched to a gene. CDR1 MNHNS and CDR2 SASEGT come from the germline V gene. The CDR3 loop spans 16 amino acids. CDR3 amino acids: CASSDQERELRYEQYF. CDR3 in DNA: TGTGCCAGCAGTGACCAGGAGCGGGAGCTAAGGTACGAGCAGTACTTC.

The gene calls are TRBV4-1 and TRBJ1-2; D is uncertain. Trimming cost V 0 bases and J 0 bases, with 11 bases left between them. This CDR3 has 16 residues. Per germline, CDR1 MGHRA and CDR2 YSYEKL. The CDR3 here is CASSQDRRQANYGYTF. Here the CDR3 DNA reads TGCGCCAGCAGCCAAGACCGTCGGCAAGCTAACTATGGCTACACCTTC.

This chain's CDR3 is CASTTLAGARGNQPQHF. CDR3 bases: TGTGCCAGTACAACCCTGGCCGGGGCACGGGGAAATCAGCCCCAGCATTTT. The chain joins TRBV19 to TRBJ1-5; maybe TRBD1 (5 bases). Germline V gene sequence: CDR1 LNHDA, CDR2 SQIVND (reference sequence). V lost 7 bases and J 4 bases, leaving 23 bases between the germline ends. The CDR3 is made up of 17 amino acids.

This chain connects TRBV7-8 to TRBJ2-5; possible D gene TRBD2, 5 bases. The DNA matches TRBJ2-7 better at its end, which makes the J call doubtful. There are 14 residues in the CDR3. CDR1 SGHVS and CDR2 FQNEAQ come from the germline V gene. The CDR3 sequence: CASSPLTGNYEQYF. CDR3 coding DNA: TGTGCCAGCAGCCCCCTGACGGGAAACTACGAGCAGTACTTC.

The rearrangement joins TRBV7-3 to TRBJ1-2; D may be TRBD1 (6 bases). V was clipped by 5 bases and J by 0 bases, with 19 bases between them. The CDR3 spans 17 residues. CDR1 is SGHTA, CDR2 FQGTGA, per germline. In nucleotides, the CDR3 is TGTGCCAGCAGCCATCCGGGTTGGGGGGCACCTAACTATGGCTACACCTTC. Protein sequence: CASSHPGWGAPNYGYTF.

The CDR3 region has the DNA TGTGCCAGTAACAACAGGGCGAACACTGAAGCTTTCTTT. Encoded protein: CASNNRANTEAFF. The rearrangement uses TRBV19 and TRBJ1-1; perhaps TRBD1 as D (6 bases). Germline CDR1 LNHDA, CDR2 SQIVND (reference sequence). V was clipped by 7 bases and J by 1 base, with 10 bases between them. The CDR3 spans 13 residues.

This clone was seen more than once but under ten times. V usage is TRBV6-6 and J usage is TRBJ2-5; TRBD1 agrees at 8 bases. Germline loops: CDR1 MNHNY, CDR2 SVGAGI (reference sequence). The CDR3 is made up of 13 amino acids. Trimming at V came to 6 bases and at J to 5 bases, leaving 5 bases not matched to a gene. This chain's CDR3 is CASRGQAVETQYF. The CDR3 DNA sequence: TGTGCCAGCAGGGGACAGGCTGTGGAGACCCAGTACTTC.

This chain uses TRBV9 with TRBJ2-7; D unresolved. Deletions cut 4 bases from V and 7 bases from J, with 18 bases between. Germline assignment: CDR1 SGDLS and CDR2 YYNGEE. This CDR3 region has 14 residues. The CDR3 nucleotides are TGTGCCAGCAGCCCAACCGTGGGCACCAGGGAGCAGTACTTC. This gives the protein CASSPTVGTREQYF.

This sequence joins TRBV27 and TRBJ2-2; TRBD1 might be the D (6 bases). The germline CDR1 and CDR2 sequences are MNHEY and SMNVEV (reference sequence). This CDR3 comprises 15 residues. V lost 8 bases and J lost 5, with 18 bases in between. CDR3 in DNA: TGTGCCAGCGCCCGGGCAGGGGAATGGACCGGGGAGCTGTTTTTT. Translation gives CASARAGEWTGELFF.

The chain couples TRBV5-1 to TRBJ2-3; D perhaps matches TRBD2 (7 bases). Trimming pared 0 bases from V and 8 bases from J, leaving 16 bases between. CDR1 is SGHRS and CDR2 is YFSETQ in the germline V gene. This CDR3 region has 15 residues. As DNA, the CDR3 is TGCGCCAGCAGCTTGGGGGGCGGGGGCCAGATTACGCAGTATTTT. It specifies CASSLGGGGQITQYF.

This clone was recorded once. The V gene is TRBV6-5, the J gene TRBJ2-1, with a possible D match to TRBD1 (6 bases). With 7 bases removed from V and 5 bases from J, the gap between germline ends came to 15 bases. The CDR3 spans 14 residues. Germline V gene data show CDR1 as MNHEY and CDR2 as SVGAGI. The CDR3 loop is CASMTGRADNEQFF. The CDR3 region has the DNA TGTGCCAGCATGACAGGTAGAGCGGACAATGAGCAGTTCTTC.

This chain connects TRBV7-6 to TRBJ1-4; D remains unclear. With 3 bases removed from V and 0 bases from J, the gap between germline ends came to 5 bases. Germline V gives CDR1 SGHVS, CDR2 FNYEAQ. CDR3 length equals 14 residues. The CDR3 DNA sequence: TGTGCCAGCAGCTTGGGAGCAACTAATGAAAAACTGTTTTTT. It encodes CASSLGATNEKLFF.

The chain employs TRBV2 and TRBJ1-4, with D tentatively TRBD1 (5 bases). The CDR3 is 15 residues long. From germline, CDR1 is SNHLY and CDR2 FYNNEI. V dropped 5 bases and J dropped 4 bases, with 14 bases sitting between them. The DNA for the CDR3 is TGTGCCAGCAGTTGGGACCGGGCCAATAATGAAAAACTGTTTTTT. Amino acid sequence: CASSWDRANNEKLFF.

The V and J genes are TRBV19 and TRBJ2-3; D assignment may be TRBD1 or TRBD2 (5 bases each). This CDR3 is 17 amino acids long. Trimming removed 5 bases at V and 0 bases at J, with 18 bases between. Germline values: CDR1 LNHDA, CDR2 SQIVND (reference sequence). The CDR3 DNA follows: TGTGCCAGTAGTGTCTTGTCCGGGACGGCTAGCACAGATACGCAGTATTTT. Residues: CASSVLSGTASTDTQYF.

The chain uses TRBV11-3 and TRBJ2-5, with D unresolved. In germline, CDR1 is SGHNT, CDR2 YENEEA. The CDR3 consists of 14 residues. With 1 base removed from V and 9 bases from J, the gap between germline ends came to 15 bases. The DNA for the CDR3 is TGTGCCAGCAGCTTAGTTTCTGGCCAAGGAGCCCAGTACTTC. This encodes CASSLVSGQGAQYF.

The CDR3 nucleotides read TGTGCCACTCGGGGAGGCGTCCACGAGCAGTACTTC. Translated, it gives CATRGGVHEQYF. This chain connects TRBV10-3 to TRBJ2-7, with a weak D call TRBD2 (6 bases). Germline CDR1 reads ENHRY; CDR2 reads SYGVKD. This CDR3 contains 12 residues. With 10 bases removed from V and 5 bases from J, the gap between germline ends came to 15 bases.

This rearrangement joins TRBV5-1 to TRBJ2-7; D gene unclear. Germline-derived CDR1 and CDR2 are SGHRS and YFSETQ. This CDR3 has 12 amino acids. Trimming stripped 0 bases from V and 2 bases from J, with 3 bases between. The CDR3 loop is CASSLEAYEQYF. CDR3 coding DNA: TGCGCCAGCAGCTTGGAGGCCTACGAGCAGTACTTC. The full variable domain, completed using reference TRBV5-1 and TRBJ2-7, is KAGVTQTPRYLIKTRGQQVTLSCSPISGHRSVSWYQQTPGQGLQFLFEYFSETQRNKGNFPGRFSGRQFSNSRSEMNVSTLELGDSALYLCASSLEAYEQYFGPGTRLTVT.

This sequence joins TRBV30 and TRBJ1-3, with no clear D. Germline loops: CDR1 GTSNPN, CDR2 SVGIG (reference sequence). Between the trimmed V and J ends, which lost 3 bases and 5 bases, there was a span of 11 bases. The CDR3 spans 13 residues. CDR3 region: CAWRSANRNTIYF. DNA of the CDR3: TGTGCCTGGAGATCGGCGAATCGAAACACCATATATTTT.

The V and J genes are TRBV5-1 and TRBJ1-2; D gene uncertain. This CDR3 region has 13 residues. Deletions cut 4 bases from V and 2 bases from J, with 9 bases between. The germline V gene has CDR1 SGHRS and CDR2 YFSETQ. CDR3 bases: TGCGCCAGCAGCCCGACACAGAACTATGGCTACACCTTC. This encodes CASSPTQNYGYTF.